This T cell receptor (beta chain) was sequenced during a study of blood T cells in healthy people across ages. Findings and limits, study-wide: Comparison with aged donors showed that long-lived donors had more naive CD4+ cells and higher diversity.

With respect to this clonotype: Its target is not known.

Through a sample-barcoded 5' primer and a J-beta primer mix, a second PCR was run for about 6 to 11 cycles. TCRdb reprocessed the 5' RACE reads via MiXCR and lists one record per CDR3 protein. The data contain some 1,000,000 distinct CDR3 sequences, approximately 25% of them singletons. CDR1 is SGHTA, CDR2 FQGNSA, per germline. The CDR3 totals 14 residues. After removal of 11 bases from V and 11 bases from J, the junction contained 16 bases not matched to a gene. The same data also went into a second study, on T cells of mothers and their children. That paper notes: Microchimeric T cell clones that persisted were not detected.

This rearrangement joins TRBV7-2 to TRBJ2-5; TRBD1 agrees at 11 bases. Sequencing was carried out using blood. This sequence was found in a girl aged 2 to 10 in good health. CDR3 region: CAPAGGTGGREQYF. For the CDR3, the DNA is TGTGCCCCAGCCGGGGGGACAGGGGGTCGAGAGCAGTACTTC.